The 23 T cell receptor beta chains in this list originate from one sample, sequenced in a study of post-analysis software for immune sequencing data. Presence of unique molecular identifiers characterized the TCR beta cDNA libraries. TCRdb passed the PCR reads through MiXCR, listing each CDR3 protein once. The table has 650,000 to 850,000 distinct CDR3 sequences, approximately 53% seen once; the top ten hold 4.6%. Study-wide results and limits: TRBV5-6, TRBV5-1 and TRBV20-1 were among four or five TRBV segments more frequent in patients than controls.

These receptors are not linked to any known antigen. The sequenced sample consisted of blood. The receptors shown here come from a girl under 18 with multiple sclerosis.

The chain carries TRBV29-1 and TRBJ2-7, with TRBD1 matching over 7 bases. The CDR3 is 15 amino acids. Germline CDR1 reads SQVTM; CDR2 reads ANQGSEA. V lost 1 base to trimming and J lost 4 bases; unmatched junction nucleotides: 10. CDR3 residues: CSVEGQGRGQYEQYF. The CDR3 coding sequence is TGCAGCGTTGAAGGACAGGGAAGAGGGCAATACGAGCAGTACTTC.

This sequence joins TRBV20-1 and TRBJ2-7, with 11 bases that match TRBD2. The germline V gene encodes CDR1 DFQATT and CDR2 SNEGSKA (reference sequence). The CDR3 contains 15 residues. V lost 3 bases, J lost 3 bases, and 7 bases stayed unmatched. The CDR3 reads CSASGSGRAVYEQYF. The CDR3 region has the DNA TGCAGTGCTAGCGGTAGCGGGAGGGCCGTCTACGAGCAGTACTTC.

The CDR3 DNA reads as TGCGCCAGCAGCTTGGGACGGCTAGCGGCCAATGAGCAGTTCTTC. This translates into CASSLGRLAANEQFF. The chain is built from TRBV5-1 and TRBJ2-1; 7 positions match TRBD2. V gave up 0 bases and J gave up 6 bases; unmatched junction bases: 6. CDR3 length: 15 amino acids. Germline CDR1 SGHRS, CDR2 YFSETQ.

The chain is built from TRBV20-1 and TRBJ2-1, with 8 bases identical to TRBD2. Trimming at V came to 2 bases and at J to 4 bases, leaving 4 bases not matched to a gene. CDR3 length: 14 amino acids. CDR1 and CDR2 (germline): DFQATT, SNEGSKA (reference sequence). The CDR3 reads CSARRSGGYNEQFF. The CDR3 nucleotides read TGCAGTGCTAGAAGATCGGGAGGGTACAATGAGCAGTTCTTC.

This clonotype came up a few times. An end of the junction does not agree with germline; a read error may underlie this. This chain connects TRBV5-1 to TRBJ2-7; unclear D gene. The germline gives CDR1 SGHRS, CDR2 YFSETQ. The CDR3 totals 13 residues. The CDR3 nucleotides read TGTGCCAGCAGCTTAGGAGAAGGCTACGAGCAGTACTTC. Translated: CASSLGEGYEQYF.

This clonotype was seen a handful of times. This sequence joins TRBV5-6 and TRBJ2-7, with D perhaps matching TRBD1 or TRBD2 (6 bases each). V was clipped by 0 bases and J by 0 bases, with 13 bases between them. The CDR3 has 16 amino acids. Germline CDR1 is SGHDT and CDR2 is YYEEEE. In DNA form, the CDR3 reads TGTGCCAGCAGCTTGGGAAGGGGGAGGACCTCCTACGAGCAGTACTTC. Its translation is CASSLGRGRTSYEQYF.

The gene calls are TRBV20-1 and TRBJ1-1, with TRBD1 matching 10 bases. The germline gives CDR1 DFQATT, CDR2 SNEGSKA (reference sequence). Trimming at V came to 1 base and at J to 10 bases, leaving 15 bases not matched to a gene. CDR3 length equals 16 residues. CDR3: CSARGGISSGTGAAFF. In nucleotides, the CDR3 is TGCAGTGCTAGAGGCGGGATCTCATCCGGGACAGGGGCAGCTTTCTTT.

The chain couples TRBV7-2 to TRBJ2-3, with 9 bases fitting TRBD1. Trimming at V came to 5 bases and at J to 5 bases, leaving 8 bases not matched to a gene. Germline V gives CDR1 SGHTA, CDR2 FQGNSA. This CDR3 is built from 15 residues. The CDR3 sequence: CASSPRTGAGDTQYF. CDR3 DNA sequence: TGTGCCAGCAGCCCCCGGACAGGGGCCGGAGATACGCAGTATTTT.

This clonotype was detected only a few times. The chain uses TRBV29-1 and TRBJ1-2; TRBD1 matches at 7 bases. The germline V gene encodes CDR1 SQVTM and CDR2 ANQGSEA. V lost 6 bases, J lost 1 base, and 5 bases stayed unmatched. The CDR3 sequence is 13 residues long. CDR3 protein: CSVLDRLNYGYTF. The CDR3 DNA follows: TGCAGCGTACTGGACAGGCTTAACTATGGCTACACCTTC.

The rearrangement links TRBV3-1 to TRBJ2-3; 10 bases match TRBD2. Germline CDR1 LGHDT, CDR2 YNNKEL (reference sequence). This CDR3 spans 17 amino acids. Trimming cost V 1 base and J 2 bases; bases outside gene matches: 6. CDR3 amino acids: CASSQVLGLAVTDTQYF. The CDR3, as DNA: TGTGCCAGCAGCCAAGTATTAGGACTAGCGGTCACAGATACGCAGTATTTT.

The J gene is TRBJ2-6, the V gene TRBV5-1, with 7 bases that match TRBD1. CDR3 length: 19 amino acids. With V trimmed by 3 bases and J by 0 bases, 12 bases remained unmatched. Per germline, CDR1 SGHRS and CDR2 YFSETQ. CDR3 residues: CASSSAPGQFRSGANVLTF. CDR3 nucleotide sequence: TGCGCCAGCAGCTCTGCCCCGGGACAGTTCCGCTCTGGGGCCAACGTCCTGACTTTC.

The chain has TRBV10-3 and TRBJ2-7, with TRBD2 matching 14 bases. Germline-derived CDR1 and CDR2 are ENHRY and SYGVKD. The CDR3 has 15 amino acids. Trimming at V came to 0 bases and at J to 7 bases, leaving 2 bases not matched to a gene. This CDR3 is CAISESGLAGAEQYF. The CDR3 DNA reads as TGTGCCATCAGTGAGTCGGGACTAGCGGGGGCTGAGCAGTACTTC.

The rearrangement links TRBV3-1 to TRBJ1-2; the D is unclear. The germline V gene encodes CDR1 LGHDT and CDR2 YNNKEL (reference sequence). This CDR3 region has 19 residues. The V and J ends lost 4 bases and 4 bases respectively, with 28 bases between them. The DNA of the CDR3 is TGTGCCAGCAGCCCGACCATTCCAGTTGAGGTCGACACCCGCTATGGCTACACCTTC. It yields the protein CASSPTIPVEVDTRYGYTF.

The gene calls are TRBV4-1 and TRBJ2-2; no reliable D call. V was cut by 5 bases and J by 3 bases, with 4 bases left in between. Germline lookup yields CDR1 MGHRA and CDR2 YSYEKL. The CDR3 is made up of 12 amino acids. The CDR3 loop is CASSAYTGELFF. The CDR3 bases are TGCGCCAGCAGCGCGTACACCGGGGAGCTGTTTTTT.

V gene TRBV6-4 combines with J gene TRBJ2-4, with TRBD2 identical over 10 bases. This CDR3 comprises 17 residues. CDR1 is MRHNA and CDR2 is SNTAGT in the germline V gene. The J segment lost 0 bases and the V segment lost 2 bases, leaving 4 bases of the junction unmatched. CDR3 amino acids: CASSDRLAGVAKNIQYF. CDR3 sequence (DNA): TGTGCCAGCAGTGACCGGCTAGCGGGAGTAGCCAAAAACATTCAGTACTTC.

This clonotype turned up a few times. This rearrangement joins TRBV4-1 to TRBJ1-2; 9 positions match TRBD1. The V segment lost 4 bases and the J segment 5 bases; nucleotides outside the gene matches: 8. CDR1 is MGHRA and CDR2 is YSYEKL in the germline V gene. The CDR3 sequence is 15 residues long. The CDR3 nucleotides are TGCGCCAGCAGCCCAAACGACAGGGGGTCTTATGGCTACACCTTC. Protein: CASSPNDRGSYGYTF.

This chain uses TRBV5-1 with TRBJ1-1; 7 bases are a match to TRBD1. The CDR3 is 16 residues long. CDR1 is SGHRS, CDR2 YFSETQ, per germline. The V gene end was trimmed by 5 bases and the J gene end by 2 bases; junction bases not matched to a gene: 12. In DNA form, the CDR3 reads TGCGCCAGCAGTCATTACCCGGGACAGCTAAACACTGAAGCTTTCTTT. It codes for CASSHYPGQLNTEAFF.

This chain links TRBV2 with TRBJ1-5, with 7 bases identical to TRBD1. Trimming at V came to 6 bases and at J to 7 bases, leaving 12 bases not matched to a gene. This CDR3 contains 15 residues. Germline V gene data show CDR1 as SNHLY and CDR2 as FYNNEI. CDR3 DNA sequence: TGTGCCAGCAGGAATACGTGGAGGGGGCACCAGCCCCAGCATTTT. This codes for CASRNTWRGHQPQHF.

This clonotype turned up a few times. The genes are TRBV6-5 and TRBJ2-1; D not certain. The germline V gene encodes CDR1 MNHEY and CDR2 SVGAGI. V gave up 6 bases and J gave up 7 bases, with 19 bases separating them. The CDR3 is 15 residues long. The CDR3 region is CASSYLPDKNNEQFF. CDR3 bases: TGTGCCAGCAGCTACCTCCCAGACAAAAATAATGAGCAGTTCTTC.

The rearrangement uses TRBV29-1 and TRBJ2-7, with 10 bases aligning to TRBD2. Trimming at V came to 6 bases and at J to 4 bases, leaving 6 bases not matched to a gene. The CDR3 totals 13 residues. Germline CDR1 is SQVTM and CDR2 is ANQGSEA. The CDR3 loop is CSVGASGSYEQYF. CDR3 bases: TGCAGCGTGGGGGCTAGCGGGAGTTACGAGCAGTACTTC.

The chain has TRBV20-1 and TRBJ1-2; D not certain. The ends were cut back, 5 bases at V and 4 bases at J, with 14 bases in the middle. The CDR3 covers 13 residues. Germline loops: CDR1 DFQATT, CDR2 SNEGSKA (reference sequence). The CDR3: CSAEPPGVYGYTF. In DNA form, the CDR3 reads TGCAGTGCTGAACCCCCGGGAGTCTATGGCTACACCTTC.

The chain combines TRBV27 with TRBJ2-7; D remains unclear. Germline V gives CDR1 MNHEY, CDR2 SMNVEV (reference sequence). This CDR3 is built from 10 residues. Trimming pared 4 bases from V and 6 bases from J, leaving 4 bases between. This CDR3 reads CASSYPEQYF. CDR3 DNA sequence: TGTGCCAGCAGTTATCCCGAGCAGTACTTC.

CDR3 nucleotide sequence: TGCGCCAGCAGCCGACCCCCTAGAGCCGACAGATACACAGATACGCAGTATTTT. As protein: CASSRPPRADRYTDTQYF. The chain carries TRBV4-1 and TRBJ2-3, with D tentatively TRBD1 (5 bases). Germline CDR1 reads MGHRA; CDR2 reads YSYEKL. The CDR3 loop spans 18 amino acids. Between the trimmed V and J ends, which lost 4 bases and 2 bases, there was a span of 22 bases.